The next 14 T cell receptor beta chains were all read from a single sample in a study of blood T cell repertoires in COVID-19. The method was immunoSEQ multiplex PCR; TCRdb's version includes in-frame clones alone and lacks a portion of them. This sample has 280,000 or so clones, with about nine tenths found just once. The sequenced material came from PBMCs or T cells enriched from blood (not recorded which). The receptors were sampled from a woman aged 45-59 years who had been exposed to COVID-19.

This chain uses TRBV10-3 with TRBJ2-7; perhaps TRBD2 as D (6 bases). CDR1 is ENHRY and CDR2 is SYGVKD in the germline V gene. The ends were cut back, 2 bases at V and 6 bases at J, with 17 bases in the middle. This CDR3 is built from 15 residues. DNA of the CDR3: TGTGCCATCAGTGAGCGGGAGTCCCAGGTACCCGAGCAGTACTTC. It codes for CAISERESQVPEQYF.

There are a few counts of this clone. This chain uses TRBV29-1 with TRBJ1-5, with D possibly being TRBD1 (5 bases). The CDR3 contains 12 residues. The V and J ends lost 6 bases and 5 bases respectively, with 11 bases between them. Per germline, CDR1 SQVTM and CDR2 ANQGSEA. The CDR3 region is CSVTGVDQPQHF. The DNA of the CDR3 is TGCAGCGTGACGGGGGTAGATCAGCCCCAGCATTTT.

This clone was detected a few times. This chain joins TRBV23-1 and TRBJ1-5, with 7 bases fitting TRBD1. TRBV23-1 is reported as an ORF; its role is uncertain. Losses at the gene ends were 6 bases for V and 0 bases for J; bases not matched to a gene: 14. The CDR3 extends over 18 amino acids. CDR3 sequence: CASRKTGVKCSSNQPQHF. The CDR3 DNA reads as TGCGCCAGCAGGAAAACAGGGGTGAAGTGCTCTAGCAATCAGCCCCAGCATTTT.

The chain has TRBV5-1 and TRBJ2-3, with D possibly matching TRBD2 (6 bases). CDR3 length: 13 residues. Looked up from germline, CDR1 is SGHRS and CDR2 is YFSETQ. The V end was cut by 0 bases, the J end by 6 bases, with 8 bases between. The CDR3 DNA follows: TGCGCCAGCAGCTTGGTACGGGGGGATACGCAGTATTTT. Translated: CASSLVRGDTQYF.

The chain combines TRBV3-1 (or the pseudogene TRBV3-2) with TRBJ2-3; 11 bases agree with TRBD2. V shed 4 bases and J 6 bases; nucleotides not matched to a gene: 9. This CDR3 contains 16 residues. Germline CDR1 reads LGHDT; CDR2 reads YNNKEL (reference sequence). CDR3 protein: CASSPLAGGPGDTQYF. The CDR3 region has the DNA TGTGCCAGCAGCCCCTTAGCGGGGGGGCCAGGGGATACGCAGTATTTT.

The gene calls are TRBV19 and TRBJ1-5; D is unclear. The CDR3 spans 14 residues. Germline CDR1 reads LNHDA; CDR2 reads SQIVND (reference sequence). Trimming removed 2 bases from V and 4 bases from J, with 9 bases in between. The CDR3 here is CASSIRGLNQPQHF. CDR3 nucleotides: TGTGCCAGTAGTATACGAGGGTTGAATCAGCCCCAGCATTTT.

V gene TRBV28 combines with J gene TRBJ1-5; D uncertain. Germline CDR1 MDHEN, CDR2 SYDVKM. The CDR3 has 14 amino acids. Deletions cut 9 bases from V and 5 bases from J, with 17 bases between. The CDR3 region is CASLSWKEDQPQHF. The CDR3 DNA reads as TGTGCCAGTCTATCCTGGAAGGAGGATCAGCCCCAGCATTTT. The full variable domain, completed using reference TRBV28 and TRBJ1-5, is DVKVTQSSRYLVKRTGEKVFLECVQDMDHENMFWYRQDPGLGLRLIYFSYDVKMKEKGDIPEGYSVSREKKERFSLILESASTNQTSMYLCASLSWKEDQPQHFGDGTRLSIL.

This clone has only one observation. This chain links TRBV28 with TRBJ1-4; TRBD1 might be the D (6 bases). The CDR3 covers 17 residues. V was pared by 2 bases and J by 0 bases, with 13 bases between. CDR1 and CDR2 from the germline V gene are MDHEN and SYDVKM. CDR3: CASSLTGLATTNEKLFF. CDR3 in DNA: TGTGCCAGCAGTTTAACAGGGTTGGCCACAACTAATGAAAAACTGTTTTTT. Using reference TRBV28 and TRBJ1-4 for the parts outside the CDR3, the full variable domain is DVKVTQSSRYLVKRTGEKVFLECVQDMDHENMFWYRQDPGLGLRLIYFSYDVKMKEKGDIPEGYSVSREKKERFSLILESASTNQTSMYLCASSLTGLATTNEKLFFGSGTQLSVL.

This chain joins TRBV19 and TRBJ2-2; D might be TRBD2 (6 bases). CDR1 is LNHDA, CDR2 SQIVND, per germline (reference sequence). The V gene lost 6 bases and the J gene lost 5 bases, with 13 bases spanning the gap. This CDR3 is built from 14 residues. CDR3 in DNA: TGTGCCAGTAGGATTAGCCGGGGGACCGGGGAGCTGTTTTTT. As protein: CASRISRGTGELFF. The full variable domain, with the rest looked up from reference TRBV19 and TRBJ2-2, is DGGITQSPKYLFRKEGQNVTLSCEQNLNHDAMYWYRQDPGQGLRLIYYSQIVNDFQKGDIAEGYSVSREKKESFPLTVTSAQKNPTAFYLCASRISRGTGELFFGEGSRLTVL.

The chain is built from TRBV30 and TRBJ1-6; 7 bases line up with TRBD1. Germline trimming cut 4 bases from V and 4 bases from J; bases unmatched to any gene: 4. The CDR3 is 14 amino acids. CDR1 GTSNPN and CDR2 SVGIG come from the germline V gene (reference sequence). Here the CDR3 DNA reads TGTGCCTGGACTCCGGGACAGTATAATTCACCCCTCCACTTT. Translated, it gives CAWTPGQYNSPLHF. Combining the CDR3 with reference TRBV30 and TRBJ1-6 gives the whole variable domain SQTIHQWPATLVQPVGSPLSLECTVEGTSNPNLYWYRQAAGRGLQLLFYSVGIGQISSEVPQNLSASRPQDRQFILSSKKLLLSDSGFYLCAWTPGQYNSPLHFGNGTRLTVT.

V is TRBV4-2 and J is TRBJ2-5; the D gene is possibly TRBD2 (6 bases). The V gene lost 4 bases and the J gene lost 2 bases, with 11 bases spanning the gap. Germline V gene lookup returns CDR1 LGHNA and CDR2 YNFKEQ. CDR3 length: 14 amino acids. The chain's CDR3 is CASSPMEGQETQYF. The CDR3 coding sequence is TGTGCCAGCAGCCCCATGGAGGGACAAGAGACCCAGTACTTC.

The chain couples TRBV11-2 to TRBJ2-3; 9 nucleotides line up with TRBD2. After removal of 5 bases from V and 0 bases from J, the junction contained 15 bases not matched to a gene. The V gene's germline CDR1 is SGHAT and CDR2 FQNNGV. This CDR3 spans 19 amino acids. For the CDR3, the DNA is TGTGCCAGCAGCGGAGGGGCGCTAGCGGGGTATACTAGCACAGATACGCAGTATTTT. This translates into CASSGGALAGYTSTDTQYF.

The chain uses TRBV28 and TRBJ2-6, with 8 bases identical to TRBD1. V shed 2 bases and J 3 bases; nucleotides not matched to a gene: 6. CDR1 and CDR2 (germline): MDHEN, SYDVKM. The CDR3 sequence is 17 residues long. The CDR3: CASSLRTGGNGANVLTF. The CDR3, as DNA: TGTGCCAGCAGTTTAAGAACAGGGGGAAATGGGGCCAACGTCCTGACTTTC.

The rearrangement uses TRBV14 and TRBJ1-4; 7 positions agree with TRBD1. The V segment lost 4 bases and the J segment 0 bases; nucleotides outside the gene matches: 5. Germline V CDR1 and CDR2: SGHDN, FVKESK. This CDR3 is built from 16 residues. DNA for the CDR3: TGTGCCAGCAGCCCTGGGACAGTTGCAACTAATGAAAAACTGTTTTTT. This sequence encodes CASSPGTVATNEKLFF.